The subject of this entry is one T cell receptor (beta chain). Its recognized antigen is unknown. No much larger clonotype is one base removed from it; base qualities were not supplied. The data were taken from a study of cytomegalovirus exposure and HLA in healthy donors (dated by TCRdb to between 2016 and 2019). For the wider study: In an earlier analysis of fewer than 750 of the donors, 276 Gb of sequence data and 90 million to 130 million unique TCR beta sequences from approximately 180 million T cells were reported. A separate validation cohort of roughly 120 different subjects was used in addition to the 666-subject first cohort. Across 398 genotyped donors of the cohort, an average of roughly 250,000 unique TCR beta nucleotide sequences per donor were sequenced, and 15% to 20% of those sequences were non-productive. Genome-wide SNP genotypes for about 65% of the roughly 700 donors were used in a later genetic analysis, which treated that subset as a discovery cohort. Of the 300 to 450 genotyped donors, 70% to 90% were placed in the genetic ancestry cluster associated with self-reported Caucasian donors. Both class I and class II loci were covered by HLA typing, at four-digit resolution. Rather than using new phenotypic data, the later analysis identified candidate immune exposures from TCR beta sequences and from how often those sequences occurred across donors. A later analysis re-analyzed previously published TCR beta repertoires from 550 to 700 donors and added high-resolution HLA genotyping to study TCR occurrence patterns. The T cell repertoires of roughly 660 subjects were profiled by immunosequencing and related to cytomegalovirus serostatus. The study aimed to test whether cataloging public T cell receptors could reveal signatures of past pathogen exposure. Donor age, sex, ethnicity and CMV serostatus were compiled alongside the repertoire data. The study combined high-throughput TCR immunosequencing, statistical association of individual TCRs with disease status, and machine learning to predict cytomegalovirus infection status. The number of donors typed differed by locus, with about 629-630 for A, B, C, DRB1 and DQB1, around 520 for DQA1, 600 to 610 for DPA1, and some 440 for DPB1. Five DR-DQ haplotypes were handled as single units for association and clustering because linkage in the cohort was strong. An early release that covered roughly 600 HLA-typed donors contained about 300 gigabases of sequencing data and tens of millions of unique TCR sequences. An earlier analysis of around 640 of the donors used high-throughput TCR beta sequencing to judge whether each TCR beta V gene segment behaved as functional or pseudogenic. All discovery cohort repertoires had been generated on a single sequencing platform. Study-wide findings and limitations: A few of the identified cytomegalovirus-associated TCR beta chains were confirmed in vitro to be specific for cytomegalovirus antigens. The classifier was reported to diagnose cytomegalovirus status with high specificity and sensitivity in both the original cohort and the validation cohort. Several of the top co-occurrence clusters appeared to be linked to parvovirus B19, influenza, CMV and Epstein-Barr virus, according to a later analysis. Some IMGT-functional V segments, including TRBV6-2 and TRBV6-3, could not be distinguished by the 87-base-pair reads and were therefore excluded. An earlier analysis of around 540 of the donors showed that most TCR beta V segments appeared in productive rearrangements either about 87% or about 30% of the time, which broadly matched IMGT annotations. The only immune exposure information available for the cohort was CMV serostatus. The authors suggested that the approach could potentially be generalized to other disease states and immunological phenotypes. In a later analysis, most CMV-associated TCR beta chains were found to appear HLA-restricted, with HLA associations seemingly driven largely by CMV exposure. A later analysis associated 16,951 TCR beta sequences with specific HLA alleles at a false discovery rate of 0.05. A further reported finding was that TCR beta sequences accurately predicted the HLA-A and HLA-B alleles for most subjects in the first cohort. In a later genetic analysis, a missense DCLRE1C variant was associated with V-gene and J-gene trimming of TCR beta chains, and the association was replicated in an independent cohort. In a later analysis, the rate of TCR association differed among HLA loci, with DRB1 alleles having the most associated TCRs and HLA-C alleles having the fewest. Because counts were too low, about 15 rarely observed V segments, including chromosome 9 orphons, were left out of the earlier analysis of about 500 of the donors. In a later analysis, HLA-associated TCR beta chains showed more clonal expansion and lower generation probabilities than non-associated chains that were equally common. Most TCR sequences were observed very rarely across donors, whereas some public TCRs were present in many individuals. According to a later genetic analysis, donors in an Asian-associated ancestry cluster had fewer N-insertions in productive TCRs than the roughly 670-donor mean. Sequencing depth was assumed to be roughly uniform across donors in the presence/absence analyses, though that assumption may not hold. A cluster of highly shared sequence variants was judged likely to be a technical artifact of the sequencing pipeline. In the study, approximately 150 TCR beta chains were listed as associated with cytomegalovirus. Only TCR beta chains were sequenced in this cohort, and the absence of alpha or paired-chain data limited detectable features. Because HLA typing was missing for some donors at each locus, association tests included only the typed subset. Linkage disequilibrium might explain the correlated functional status among segregating V segments, but an unknown experimental factor could not be ruled out. When HLA alleles, especially DR and DQ, strongly co-occurred, TCR associations were difficult to assign to individual alleles.

Libraries came from the immunoSEQ multiplex PCR assay. For the multiplex PCR, a mixture combining 60 forward primers for TCR Vbeta segments and 13 reverse primers for TCR Jbeta segments was used. A multiplex PCR assay on genomic DNA amplified the CDR3 region of rearranged TCR beta genes. Amplified TCR beta libraries were sequenced as 87-base-pair reads on the Illumina HiSeq System. The authors' pipeline ran thus. Across the roughly 600 repertoires, a later analysis counted tens of millions of unique TCR beta chains, some 11 million of which were shared by at least two donors. A nearest-neighbor algorithm error-corrected the raw reads and collapsed the reads into unique sequences, merging closely related sequences to remove PCR and sequencing errors. To assign V, D and J gene segments, CDR3 sequences were aligned to IMGT reference sequences. Each retained sequence needed at least a six-nucleotide match to both a V gene segment and a J gene segment. A rearrangement was called productive if the CDR3 had no stop codons and remained in frame with V and J, and every other rearrangement was called non-productive. Following IMGT convention, CDR3 was defined as the stretch from the second conserved V-encoded cysteine to the conserved J-encoded phenylalanine. The earlier analysis of 500 to 750 of the donors excluded any sequence lacking an unambiguous match to a single V gene segment. In an earlier analysis of several hundred of the donors, V segments were called functional above 56.7% productive rearrangements and were called segregating when the between-donor standard deviation exceeded 5%. A statistical classification framework was built for diagnosing cytomegalovirus status from the catalog of TCR beta chain sequences. V and J gene assignment, in a later analysis, came from comparing TCR nucleotide sequences with IMGT/GENE-DB human TR gene sequences. A later analysis assigned CDR3 sequences and most-parsimonious VDJ recombination scenarios with the TCRdist pipeline. In a later analysis, each TCR beta chain was defined by its CDR3 amino acid sequence together with its V-gene family, and reads without a unique V-gene family were excluded. As a way to deal with suspected cross-contamination and a sequencing artifact, a later analysis dropped 592 nucleotide sequences that were highly shared and had low generation probability. In a later analysis, a clonal expansion index was calculated for each public chain from normalized within-repertoire ranks of inferred template counts. A later analysis computed generation probabilities with a VDJ recombination model fitted to out-of-frame rearrangements, and checked the results against IGoR. Hypergeometric tests were used in a later analysis to score TCR-TCR, TCR-HLA and TCR-CMV co-occurrence, with a repertoire-size bias correction applied to the TCR pairs. To estimate false discovery rates, a later analysis permuted the HLA or CMV assignments 20 times. In a later analysis, co-occurring TCRs were grouped using DBSCAN, and TCRdist sequence similarity was added for clustering within HLA-allele-positive subsets. Co-occurrence clustering excluded repertoires with fewer than 30,000 or more than 120,000 public chains, plus five with anomalous nucleotide sharing. TCRdb obtained this table from immuneACCESS and retained in-frame rearrangements with V and J assigned. These tables miss some clones; where compared with another copy, unresolved V genes account for less than half of the shortfall, and the remainder is unexplained. The V and J calls and clone size are taken from that table; D and trimming were inferred from the DNA. The table for this sample lists 200,000 or so clones; over 60% of them were counted only once. The top ten clones comprise 0.6% to 0.65% of the sample.

From the cysteine up to the phenylalanine, the CDR3 has a length of 14 residues. The kept DNA is CDR3 alone, 42 bases in frame from the first base. Sequences MNHNS (CDR1) and SASEGT (CDR2) are obtained from the germline V gene. From V the trimming removes 4 bases and from J it removes 4 bases, while the gene matches leave 5 bases of the junction unaccounted for. The cohort comprised under 700 healthy bone marrow donors. At the time of sampling, every cohort member was nominally healthy, though immune exposures that went unrecorded were likely present. The donor tested CMV seronegative and was one of the 352 seronegative cohort members. A peripheral blood sample was provided by each donor, and peripheral blood mononuclear cells were used for TCR beta sequencing. The Qiagen DNeasy Blood Extraction Kit was used to extract genomic DNA from the blood cell samples.

The chain is made from TRBV6-1 and TRBJ1-1; the junction holds 8 bases that match TRBD1. The receptor was derived from a young man in good health and CMV-seronegative. Specimen: PBMCs. The CDR3 reads CASSATGGGTEAFF. The sequence in DNA is TGTGCCAGCAGTGCTACAGGGGGGGGCACTGAAGCTTTCTTT.